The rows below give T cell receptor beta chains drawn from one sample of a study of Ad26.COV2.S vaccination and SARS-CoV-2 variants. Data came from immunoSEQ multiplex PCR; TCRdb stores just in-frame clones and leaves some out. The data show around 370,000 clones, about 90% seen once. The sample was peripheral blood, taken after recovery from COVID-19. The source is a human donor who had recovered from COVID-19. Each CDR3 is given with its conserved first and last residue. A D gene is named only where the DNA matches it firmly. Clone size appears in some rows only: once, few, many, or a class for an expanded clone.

CASSPIRAGHEQFF	TGCGCCAGCAGCCCCATCCGAGCGGGTCATGAGCAGTTCTTC	.	TRBV5-1	TRBJ2-1	.
CASSLLSRGGWADTQYF	TGTGCCAGCAGCCTCCTCTCCCGGGGGGGCTGGGCAGATACGCAGTATTTT	TRBD2	TRBV7-3	TRBJ2-3	.
CSASRGATIYEQYF	TGCAGTGCTAGTCGGGGGGCAACTATCTACGAGCAGTACTTC	.	TRBV20-1	TRBJ2-7	.
CASSGGEGGDTQYF	TGCGCCAGCAGTGGGGGAGAGGGCGGGGATACGCAGTATTTT	.	TRBV10-1	TRBJ2-3	.
CASSLMGGAGANVLTF	TGTGCCAGCAGCTTAATGGGAGGGGCTGGGGCCAACGTCCTGACTTTC	TRBD2	TRBV7-9	TRBJ2-6	.
CASSDSRVRGYTF	TGTGCCAGCAGTGACTCTAGGGTGCGTGGCTACACCTTC	.	TRBV6-4	TRBJ1-2	.
CASSYAARGGKLFF	TGTGCCAGCAGTTACGCGGCCAGGGGAGGAAAACTGTTTTTT	.	TRBV6-6	TRBJ1-4	.
CASSERGNRAHEQYF	TGTGCCAGCAGCGAAAGGGGAAACCGGGCCCACGAGCAGTACTTC	.	TRBV7-6	TRBJ2-7	few
CASIPLGAINTEAFF	TGTGCCAGCATCCCGCTCGGGGCAATTAACACTGAAGCTTTCTTT	.	TRBV7-2	TRBJ1-1	.
CASSLVWAGGANTGELFF	TGTGCCAGCAGCTTGGTTTGGGCCGGGGGCGCGAACACCGGGGAGCTGTTTTTT	.	TRBV5-8	TRBJ2-2	.
CASKRPAGGQETQYF	TGTGCCAGCAAAAGACCAGCGGGGGGCCAGGAGACCCAGTACTTC	TRBD2	TRBV28	TRBJ2-5	.
CASSLGIFHYEQYF	TGTGCCAGCAGCTTGGGGATATTCCACTACGAGCAGTACTTC	.	TRBV5-6	TRBJ2-7	.
CASSERISTDTQYF	TGTGCCAGCAGCGAGCGAATCAGCACAGATACGCAGTATTTT	.	TRBV11-2	TRBJ2-3	.
CASRLDQGTVYEQYF	TGTGCCAGCAGGCTTGATCAGGGAACTGTCTACGAGCAGTACTTC	.	TRBV5-4	TRBJ2-7	once
CASSPQGSGQGYEQYF	TGTGCCAGCTCACCACAGGGTTCCGGACAGGGGTACGAGCAGTACTTC	TRBD1	TRBV18	TRBJ2-7	.
CASSLSDTQYF	TGCGCCAGCAGCTTATCAGATACGCAGTATTTT	.	TRBV5-1	TRBJ2-3	.
CAIKEGRENTEAFF	TGTGCCATCAAGGAGGGGCGAGAGAACACTGAAGCTTTCTTT	.	TRBV10-3	TRBJ1-1	.
CASSLLWRGSQETQYF	TGTGCCAGCAGCTTGCTGTGGCGGGGGTCTCAAGAGACCCAGTACTTC	TRBD2	TRBV5-6	TRBJ2-5	.
CASSPAGSYNSPLHF	TGTGCCAGCAGCCCGGCTGGCTCCTATAATTCACCCCTCCACTTT	.	TRBV6-6	TRBJ1-6	few
CAISDWGSTSPLHF	TGTGCCATCAGTGATTGGGGATCTACTTCACCCCTCCACTTT	.	TRBV10-3	TRBJ1-6	.
CASSRGLTDTQYF	TGCGCCAGCAGCCGCGGACTCACAGATACGCAGTATTTT	.	TRBV4-3	TRBJ2-3	.
CASSQLGLAGGVAYNEQFF	TGCGCCAGCAGCCAACTGGGACTAGCGGGGGGGGTAGCCTACAATGAGCAGTTCTTC	TRBD2	TRBV4-3	TRBJ2-1	.
CASSVDRNYGYTF	TGTGCCAGCAGTGTCGACAGGAACTATGGCTACACCTTC	.	TRBV2	TRBJ1-2	.
CASSLEARRGAEAFF	TGTGCCAGCAGCTTAGAGGCCCGACGAGGCGCTGAAGCTTTCTTT	.	TRBV11-2	TRBJ1-1	many
CASSTRTGRVDYGYTF	TGTGCCAGCAGCACGAGGACAGGGCGGGTTGACTATGGCTACACCTTC	TRBD1	TRBV5-4	TRBJ1-2	.
CATSRDAGTARQPQHF	TGTGCCACCAGCAGAGATGCGGGAACAGCGCGTCAGCCCCAGCATTTT	.	TRBV15	TRBJ1-5	.
CASESPGTHNYGYTF	TGTGCCAGCGAGTCCCCCGGGACGCATAACTATGGCTACACCTTC	.	TRBV28	TRBJ1-2	.
CASNWDSPSGAGELFF	TGTGCCAGCAATTGGGACAGTCCGAGTGGGGCCGGGGAGCTGTTTTTT	.	TRBV21-1	TRBJ2-2	.
CASSLVAGNGYTF	TGTGCCAGCAGCTTGGTAGCAGGGAATGGCTACACCTTC	.	TRBV5-4	TRBJ1-2	.
CASSITGEVEAFF	TGTGCCAGCTCTATTACAGGAGAGGTTGAAGCTTTCTTT	.	TRBV6-5	TRBJ1-1	.
CASSRPGLRGEETQYF	TGTGCCAGCAGCCGCCCGGGACTACGAGGTGAAGAGACCCAGTACTTC	TRBD2	TRBV3-1/TRBV3-2	TRBJ2-5	once
CASISRDSSYNEQFF	TGTGCCAGCATATCCCGGGACAGCTCCTACAATGAGCAGTTCTTC	TRBD1	TRBV6-5	TRBJ2-1	.
CASTGTGGYEQYF	TGTGCCAGCACCGGGACAGGGGGCTACGAGCAGTACTTC	TRBD1	TRBV27	TRBJ2-7	.
CASSQDAYEQYF	TGTGCCAGCTCACAGGACGCCTACGAGCAGTACTTC	.	TRBV18	TRBJ2-7	.
CASSQRLNTGIYQPQHF	TGTGCCAGCAGCCAGCGCCTAAATACAGGGATTTATCAGCCCCAGCATTTT	.	TRBV3-1/TRBV3-2	TRBJ1-5	.
CAISDGWTGSTGNTIYF	TGTGCCATCAGTGACGGGTGGACAGGATCGACAGGAAACACCATATATTTT	TRBD1	TRBV10-3	TRBJ1-3	.
CASSAEHSSSGNTIYF	TGTGCCAGCAGCGCTGAACACAGCTCCTCTGGAAACACCATATATTTT	.	TRBV3-1/TRBV3-2	TRBJ1-3	.
CASRYRESGANVLTF	TGTGCCAGCAGGTACAGGGAGTCTGGGGCCAACGTCCTGACTTTC	.	TRBV6-5	TRBJ2-6	.
CASSSEKDSRSEKLFF	TGTGCCAGCAGCTCTGAAAAGGACAGTCGGAGTGAAAAACTGTTTTTT	.	TRBV5-6	TRBJ1-4	.
CATSDPTSGQETQYF	TGTGCCACCAGTGACCCCACTAGCGGCCAAGAGACCCAGTACTTC	TRBD2	TRBV24-1	TRBJ2-5	.
CASSASGAGGPGEQFF	TGTGCCAGCAGCGCCTCGGGAGCGGGGGGGCCTGGTGAGCAGTTCTTC	TRBD2	TRBV9	TRBJ2-1	.
CASRGSRAGEENTIYF	TGTGCCAGCAGGGGTAGCAGGGCAGGGGAAGAAAACACCATATATTTT	.	TRBV6-6	TRBJ1-3	once
CARTDRYTQPQHF	TGTGCCAGGACCGACAGGTATACTCAGCCCCAGCATTTT	.	TRBV19	TRBJ1-5	.
CASSPGQGASTNEKLFF	TGTGCCAGCTCACCGGGACAGGGGGCCTCAACTAATGAAAAACTGTTTTTT	TRBD1	TRBV18	TRBJ1-4	once
CASSTGNQPQHF	TGTGCCAGCAGTACAGGGAATCAGCCCCAGCATTTT	.	TRBV6-5	TRBJ1-5	.
CASSSQGGTEAFF	TGTGCCAGCAGCTCTCAGGGGGGCACTGAAGCTTTCTTT	TRBD1	TRBV11-2	TRBJ1-1	.
CASSLQGQMNTEAFF	TGTGCCAGTAGTCTACAGGGGCAGATGAACACTGAAGCTTTCTTT	TRBD1	TRBV19	TRBJ1-1	.
CASSQGVSNQPQHF	TGCGCCAGCAGCCAAGGGGTCAGCAATCAGCCCCAGCATTTT	.	TRBV4-1	TRBJ1-5	few
CASSTTLANSPLHF	TGTGCCAGCAGTACCACTTTAGCCAATTCACCCCTCCACTTT	.	TRBV25-1	TRBJ1-6	.
CASSERLGRGTQYF	TGTGCCAGCAGCGAACGTCTAGGGCGGGGGACCCAGTACTTC	.	TRBV13	TRBJ2-5	.
CASSLEGQETQYF	TGCGCCAGCAGCTTAGAAGGGCAAGAGACCCAGTACTTC	.	TRBV5-1	TRBJ2-5	.
CASSGAPYGYTF	TGTGCCAGCAGCGGGGCTCCTTATGGCTACACCTTC	.	TRBV9	TRBJ1-2	.
CASSLTSGGHTDTQYF	TGTGCCAGCAGCTTAACCAGCGGGGGGCACACAGATACGCAGTATTTT	TRBD2	TRBV7-8	TRBJ2-3	.
CASSDSGTGAYGYTF	TGCGCCAGCAGTGATTCCGGGACGGGGGCGTATGGCTACACCTTC	.	TRBV10-2	TRBJ1-2	.
CASRPSPTYNEQFF	TGCGCCAGCAGGCCTAGCCCTACCTACAATGAGCAGTTCTTC	.	TRBV5-1	TRBJ2-1	once
CASSLLEGRFDGYTF	TGTGCCAGCAGCTTGCTTGAGGGCCGCTTTGATGGCTACACCTTC	.	TRBV5-4	TRBJ1-2	.
CASSKAGRSLSEAFF	TGTGCCAGTAGTAAGGCAGGCAGGAGCCTTTCTGAAGCTTTCTTT	.	TRBV19	TRBJ1-1	.
CASSLASYQETQYF	TGTGCCAGCAGCTTAGCCTCGTATCAAGAGACCCAGTACTTC	.	TRBV11-2	TRBJ2-5	.
CASSQSLHGETQYF	TGTGCCAGCAGCCAATCGCTCCATGGGGAGACCCAGTACTTC	.	TRBV16	TRBJ2-5	.
CASSRVRRGQETQYF	TGTGCCAGCTCCCGAGTGAGACGGGGGCAAGAGACCCAGTACTTC	.	TRBV28	TRBJ2-5	.